This T cell receptor beta chain came from a study of blood T cell repertoires in COVID-19. The overall study: Italy, Spain and the United States were the sources of the convalescent and acute COVID-19 samples.

V lost 3 bases and J lost 7, with 10 bases in between. The CDR3 is made up of 13 amino acids. Authors' methods: From reference gene primer amplification, estimates of nucleated cell counts were derived. The assay was immunoSEQ multiplex PCR, and TCRdb's table has in-frame clones only and misses some. D and trimming come from the DNA, and the V and J calls and clone size come from that table. Of approximately 330,000 clones detected, 90% appear once; the ten largest clones hold 1%. The sequenced sample consisted of peripheral blood. The TCR originated in a woman in her thirties or forties with COVID-19, enrolled during active disease. The V and J genes are TRBV12-3 or TRBV12-4 and TRBJ2-1, with D possibly matching TRBD2 (5 bases). CDR3 amino acids: CASSFTRLNEQFF. For the CDR3, the DNA is TGTGCCAGCAGTTTCACTAGATTGAATGAGCAGTTCTTC.